These 30 T cell receptor beta chains originate from one sample sequenced in a study of cytomegalovirus exposure and HLA in healthy donors. The PCR used 60 Vbeta and 13 Jbeta primers. Profiled with immunoSEQ multiplex PCR; TCRdb holds only in-frame clones, not every one. Of fewer than 200,000 clones in the sample, approximately 81% are singletons; the top ten hold approximately 1.5%. What was sequenced was PBMCs. The receptor source for this set is a male donor in good health and CMV-seronegative.

This chain uses TRBV18 with TRBJ2-1; TRBD2 matches 8 bases. The V gene's germline CDR1 is KGHSH and CDR2 LQKENI. Germline trimming cut 1 base from V and 9 bases from J; bases unmatched to any gene: 8. This CDR3 contains 15 residues. CDR3 DNA sequence: TGTGCCAGCTCACCACTAGCGGGAAGGCTGGGTGAGCAGTTCTTC. Translation gives CASSPLAGRLGEQFF.

Concerning this clone itself: A junction boundary mismatches the germline segment, possibly from a read error. The V call is TRBV23-1, the J call TRBJ2-7; D uncertain. TRBV23-1 is labeled an ORF, and its function is uncertain. There are 10 residues in the CDR3. This CDR3 is CASNPYGQYF. The CDR3 DNA follows: TGCGCCAGCAACCCTTACGGGCAGTACTTC.

The J gene is TRBJ1-2, the V gene TRBV19; the match to TRBD1 covers 11 bases. The CDR3 sequence is 15 residues long. The V segment lost 4 bases and the J segment 7 bases; nucleotides outside the gene matches: 8. CDR1 is LNHDA and CDR2 is SQIVND in the germline V gene (reference sequence). The CDR3 sequence is CASSNPGQGVGGYTF. CDR3 DNA sequence: TGTGCCAGTAGTAATCCGGGACAGGGGGTTGGTGGCTACACCTTC. The variable domain in full, with the rest retrieved from reference TRBV19 and TRBJ1-2, is DGGITQSPKYLFRKEGQNVTLSCEQNLNHDAMYWYRQDPGQGLRLIYYSQIVNDFQKGDIAEGYSVSREKKESFPLTVTSAQKNPTAFYLCASSNPGQGVGGYTFGSGTRLTVV.

The J gene is TRBJ1-4, the V gene TRBV5-4, with 9 positions matching TRBD1. The CDR3 totals 16 residues. The germline V gene encodes CDR1 SGHNT and CDR2 YYREEE (reference sequence). V was clipped by 4 bases and J by 5 bases; unmatched bases: 9. The CDR3 loop is CASSTAPGTGNEKLFF. CDR3 nucleotide sequence: TGTGCCAGCAGCACTGCCCCCGGGACAGGGAATGAAAAACTGTTTTTT.

The rearrangement links TRBV19 to TRBJ1-2, with D tentatively TRBD1 (5 bases). V dropped 7 bases and J dropped 4 bases, with 10 bases sitting between them. CDR1 is LNHDA, CDR2 SQIVND, per germline (reference sequence). The CDR3 contains 12 residues. In DNA, the CDR3 is TGTGCCAGTAAAGCCGGGGGCTATGGCTACACCTTC. It yields the protein CASKAGGYGYTF.

The CDR3: CASSTLAYPLYEQYF. The CDR3 region has the DNA TGTGCCAGTAGTACACTAGCGTATCCCCTCTACGAGCAGTACTTC. This chain joins TRBV19 and TRBJ2-7; 7 positions agree with TRBD2. Unmatched junction bases numbered 9, after V lost 4 bases and J lost 3 bases. The V gene's germline CDR1 is LNHDA and CDR2 SQIVND (reference sequence). This CDR3 is built from 15 residues. Variable domain in full (rest from reference TRBV19 and TRBJ2-7): DGGITQSPKYLFRKEGQNVTLSCEQNLNHDAMYWYRQDPGQGLRLIYYSQIVNDFQKGDIAEGYSVSREKKESFPLTVTSAQKNPTAFYLCASSTLAYPLYEQYFGPGTRLTVT.

This clone turned up a few times. The chain carries TRBV21-1 and TRBJ2-7; the D call TRBD2 from the table was never checked on the DNA. TRBV21-1 is labeled a pseudogene. The CDR3 sequence is 15 residues long. The CDR3 loop reads CASSKVPRGNYEQYF. CDR3 DNA: TGTGCCAGCAGCAAAGTCCCCCGGGGGAACTACGAGCAGTACTTC.

This clone was seen only once. The gene calls are TRBV5-1 and TRBJ2-2; the match to TRBD1 covers 7 bases. V gave up 4 bases and J gave up 3 bases; unmatched junction bases: 9. Germline V gene data show CDR1 as SGHRS and CDR2 as YFSETQ. The CDR3 spans 16 residues. The CDR3 region is CASSRYNRGDTGELFF. In DNA form, the CDR3 reads TGCGCCAGCAGCCGCTACAACAGGGGAGACACCGGGGAGCTGTTTTTT.

V is TRBV7-3 and J is TRBJ2-7, with 8 bases aligning to TRBD2. The trim removed 2 bases at V and 3 bases at J, leaving 6 bases unmatched. The CDR3 has 15 residues. The germline gives CDR1 SGHTA, CDR2 FQGTGA. The CDR3 DNA sequence: TGTGCCAGCAGCTTAGCTGGCGGGAGGAACTACGAGCAGTACTTC. Translation: CASSLAGGRNYEQYF.

The V and J genes are TRBV19 and TRBJ2-1, with 8 bases identical to TRBD2. The germline V gene encodes CDR1 LNHDA and CDR2 SQIVND (reference sequence). The CDR3 runs to 16 residues. The ends lost 7 bases at V and 0 bases at J; junction bases unmatched: 8. CDR3 in amino acids: CASKTSGGPSYNEQFF. The DNA for the CDR3 is TGTGCCAGTAAAACCTCGGGGGGGCCCTCCTACAATGAGCAGTTCTTC.

This clone was seen only a few times. The chain links TRBV2 to TRBJ2-1; 8 bases fit TRBD2. Germline values: CDR1 SNHLY, CDR2 FYNNEI. This CDR3 comprises 14 residues. Trimming took 7 bases from V and 15 from J; bases not matched to a gene: 17. Here the CDR3 reads CASKRGPAGVLRFF. The CDR3 DNA sequence: TGTGCCAGCAAGCGGGGCCCAGCGGGGGTTCTCCGGTTCTTC.

The chain employs TRBV19 and TRBJ2-7; weak D call: TRBD1 (6 bases). The V gene's germline CDR1 is LNHDA and CDR2 SQIVND (reference sequence). The CDR3 is 14 amino acids. The V end lost 5 bases, the J end lost 5 bases, and 16 bases lay between the germline ends. The CDR3 DNA follows: TGTGCCAGTAGTCCAGGGGATTCAAGAAACGAGCAGTACTTC. Protein: CASSPGDSRNEQYF.

The rearrangement links TRBV5-4 to TRBJ2-3; 9 bases line up with TRBD2. V was pared by 0 bases and J by 3 bases, with 5 bases of the junction left unmatched. This CDR3 has 16 residues. Germline loops: CDR1 SGHNT, CDR2 YYREEE (reference sequence). CDR3 coding DNA: TGTGCCAGCAGCTTGGTTGGCGGGGGGGTTACAGATACGCAGTATTTT. Translated: CASSLVGGGVTDTQYF.

The CDR3 protein is CASEWGGSTDTQYF. The CDR3 DNA reads TGTGCCAGCGAGTGGGGGGGTAGCACAGATACGCAGTATTTT. The V gene is TRBV2, the J gene TRBJ2-3; 7 nucleotides agree with TRBD2. The V segment lost 8 bases and the J segment 0 bases; nucleotides outside the gene matches: 5. The CDR3 spans 14 residues. Per germline, CDR1 SNHLY and CDR2 FYNNEI.

The chain is built from TRBV5-1 and TRBJ2-1, with D possibly matching TRBD2 (6 bases). CDR3 size: 13 residues. Germline V lookup: CDR1 SGHRS, CDR2 YFSETQ. Deletions cut 4 bases from V and 8 bases from J, with 13 bases between. The CDR3 loop reads CASSTELAHEQFF. CDR3 DNA sequence: TGCGCCAGCAGCACCGAACTAGCTCATGAGCAGTTCTTC.

The chain couples TRBV19 to TRBJ1-1; 7 nucleotides align to TRBD1. Germline CDR1 is LNHDA and CDR2 is SQIVND (reference sequence). The CDR3 runs 14 residues. V dropped 3 bases and J dropped 5; count of bases not matched to a gene: 6. CDR3 DNA sequence: TGTGCCAGTAGTATTGGGTCCAGGGGGACTGAAGCTTTCTTT. Translated, it gives CASSIGSRGTEAFF.

This clone occurred once. This chain joins TRBV30 and TRBJ1-3, with D possibly matching TRBD1 (5 bases). This CDR3 has 15 residues. Trimming pared 8 bases from V and 0 bases from J, leaving 17 bases between. CDR1 GTSNPN and CDR2 SVGIG come from the germline V gene (reference sequence). The CDR3 DNA reads as TGTGCCGGGCGGGGAGGGGTCACCTCTGGAAACACCATATATTTT. Translating it yields CAGRGGVTSGNTIYF.

This chain links TRBV10-3 with TRBJ1-2, with D possibly TRBD1 on 5 matching bases. The CDR3 spans 12 residues. The V end lost 0 bases, the J end lost 6 bases, and 5 bases lay between the germline ends. Per the germline V gene, CDR1 is ENHRY and CDR2 is SYGVKD. The CDR3 here is CAISESGDGYTF. In DNA form, the CDR3 reads TGTGCCATCAGTGAGTCAGGGGATGGCTACACCTTC.

V and J are TRBV19 and TRBJ2-7; 9 bases align to TRBD1. Looked up from germline, CDR1 is LNHDA and CDR2 is SQIVND (reference sequence). V shed 2 bases and J 3 bases; nucleotides not matched to a gene: 8. This CDR3 region has 16 residues. CDR3 region: CASSINLGTGIYEQYF. Here the CDR3 DNA reads TGTGCCAGTAGTATAAATTTAGGGACAGGGATCTACGAGCAGTACTTC.

The J gene is TRBJ2-2, the V gene TRBV7-9, with 8 positions matching TRBD1. The CDR3 spans 17 residues. Losses at the gene ends were 2 bases for V and 3 bases for J; bases not matched to a gene: 8. Per the germline V gene, CDR1 is SEHNR and CDR2 is FQNEAQ (reference sequence). The CDR3 here is CASSLNLGQGHTGELFF. Here the CDR3 DNA reads TGTGCCAGCAGCTTAAATTTAGGACAGGGACACACCGGGGAGCTGTTTTTT.

The chain joins TRBV29-1 to TRBJ2-5, with a possible D match to TRBD2 (5 bases). Germline CDR1 reads SQVTM; CDR2 reads ANQGSEA. The CDR3 covers 14 residues. V was clipped by 5 bases and J by 4 bases, with 17 bases between them. The CDR3 DNA reads as TGCAGCGTTACCCTCTCCCACGGAGGAGAGACCCAGTACTTC. It codes for CSVTLSHGGETQYF.

J is TRBJ2-1 and V is TRBV15; possible D gene TRBD1, 6 bases. V dropped 0 bases and J dropped 6 bases, with 12 bases sitting between them. CDR1 and CDR2 (germline): LNHNV, YYDKDF (reference sequence). CDR3 length: 15 residues. The CDR3 spells CATSREQGIGNEQFF. CDR3 in DNA: TGTGCCACCAGCAGAGAACAGGGAATAGGCAATGAGCAGTTCTTC. Together with reference TRBV15 and TRBJ2-1, the CDR3 gives the full variable domain: DAMVIQNPRYQVTQFGKPVTLSCSQTLNHNVMYWYQQKSSQAPKLLFHYYDKDFNNEADTPDNFQSRRPNTSFCFLDIRSPGLGDTAMYLCATSREQGIGNEQFFGPGTRLTVL.

DNA of the CDR3: TGTGCCAGCAGCTCCACATCCGGGACAGGCATAAATCAGCCCCAGCATTTT. It encodes CASSSTSGTGINQPQHF. This sequence joins TRBV7-9 and TRBJ1-5, with 8 bases identical to TRBD1. Losses at the gene ends were 4 bases for V and 4 bases for J; bases not matched to a gene: 12. The CDR3 loop spans 17 amino acids. CDR1 is SEHNR, CDR2 FQNEAQ, per germline (reference sequence).

This clone was picked up a small number of times. V usage is TRBV5-1 and J usage is TRBJ2-1; the match to TRBD2 covers 7 bases. CDR3 length: 14 residues. Per the germline V gene, CDR1 is SGHRS and CDR2 is YFSETQ. After removal of 1 base from V and 6 bases from J, the junction contained 4 bases not matched to a gene. The CDR3 loop is CASSLSGGFNEQFF. The CDR3 coding sequence is TGCGCCAGCAGCTTGTCGGGGGGATTCAATGAGCAGTTCTTC.

The chain recombines TRBV29-1 with TRBJ2-1; TRBD2 matches 13 bases. The germline V gene has CDR1 SQVTM and CDR2 ANQGSEA. This CDR3 has 15 amino acids. Germline trimming cut 4 bases from V and 9 bases from J; bases unmatched to any gene: 9. The CDR3 sequence: CSVGELAGGIGEQFF. CDR3 in DNA: TGCAGCGTTGGGGAACTAGCGGGAGGGATCGGTGAGCAGTTCTTC.

The chain has TRBV4-3 and TRBJ2-4, with unresolved D. Germline V gene sequence: CDR1 LGHNA, CDR2 YSLEER. V was cut by 0 bases and J by 0 bases, with 3 bases left in between. The CDR3 is 14 residues long. Written as DNA, the CDR3 is TGCGCCAGCAGCCAAGACCTAGCCAAAAACATTCAGTACTTC. This gives the protein CASSQDLAKNIQYF.

The chain uses TRBV7-9 and TRBJ2-7; possibly TRBD1 for D (6 bases). The germline gives CDR1 SEHNR, CDR2 FQNEAQ (reference sequence). V was pared by 1 base and J by 1 base, with 8 bases between. CDR3 size: 14 residues. Here the CDR3 reads CASSLGQASYEQYF. The CDR3 DNA is TGTGCCAGCAGCTTAGGACAGGCTTCCTACGAGCAGTACTTC.

J is TRBJ1-3 and V is TRBV2; D may be TRBD1 (6 bases). Germline-derived CDR1 and CDR2 are SNHLY and FYNNEI. Trimming removed 6 bases from V and 4 bases from J, with 13 bases in between. The CDR3 has 14 amino acids. This CDR3 is CASRRGGAGNTIYF. DNA of the CDR3: TGTGCCAGCAGACGGGGGGGCGCCGGAAACACCATATATTTT. The whole variable domain, remainder taken from reference TRBV2 and TRBJ1-3, is EPEVTQTPSHQVTQMGQEVILRCVPISNHLYFYWYRQILGQKVEFLVSFYNNEISEKSEIFDDQFSVERPDGSNFTLKIRSTKLEDSAMYFCASRRGGAGNTIYFGEGSWLTVV.

This chain links TRBV28 with TRBJ2-2, with a possible D match to TRBD2 (5 bases). The CDR3 length is 15 residues. V was trimmed by 6 bases and J by 3 bases, leaving 14 bases between them. The V gene's germline CDR1 is MDHEN and CDR2 SYDVKM. DNA of the CDR3: TGTGCCAGCAGAATACGGGGTTCCTACACCGGGGAGCTGTTTTTT. Translated: CASRIRGSYTGELFF.

This clone was detected only a few times. V usage is TRBV5-4 and J usage is TRBJ2-1, with a tentative D call TRBD2 (5 bases). Germline V gene data show CDR1 as SGHNT and CDR2 as YYREEE (reference sequence). The V gene lost 0 bases and the J gene lost 9 bases, with 10 bases spanning the gap. This CDR3 region has 13 residues. The CDR3 bases are TGTGCCAGCAGCTTGGTCGCGGGCCTTGAGCAGTTCTTC. Its protein product is CASSLVAGLEQFF.